Detailed here is one T cell receptor beta chain. This sample was taken from a study of molecular identifiers for immune sequencing clone quantification. TCRdb redid the calling of the PCR reads with MiXCR, one entry per CDR3 protein. Of about 320,000 distinct CDR3 sequences in the sample, 24% were seen once. The CDR3 totals 12 residues. V was clipped by 6 bases and J by 3 bases, with 12 bases between them. Germline assignment: CDR1 DFQATT and CDR2 SNEGSKA (reference sequence). The genes are TRBV20-1 and TRBJ2-7, with D unclear. This TCR derives from a human donor in good health. Some libraries in this study had Jurkat cell RNA spiked in. Sequenced material: naive CD8+ T cells from blood, with Jurkat cell RNA spiked in. Subset specified: FACS-sorted CD8+CD4-CCR7+CD45RA+ naive T cells. CDR3: CSALAQSYEQYF. As DNA, the CDR3 is TGCAGTGCCTTGGCTCAGAGCTACGAGCAGTACTTC.